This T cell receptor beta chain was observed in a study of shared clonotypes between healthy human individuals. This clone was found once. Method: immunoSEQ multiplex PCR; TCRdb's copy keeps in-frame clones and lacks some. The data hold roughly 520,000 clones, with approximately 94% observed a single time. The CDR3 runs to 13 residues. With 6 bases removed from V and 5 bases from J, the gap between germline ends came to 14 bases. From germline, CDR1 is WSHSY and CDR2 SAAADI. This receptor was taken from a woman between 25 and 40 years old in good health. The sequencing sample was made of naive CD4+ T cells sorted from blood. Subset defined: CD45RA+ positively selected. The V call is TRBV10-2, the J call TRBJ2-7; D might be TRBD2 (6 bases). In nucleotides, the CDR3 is TGCGCCAGCAGATCTGCGGGGTCAGACGAGCAGTACTTC. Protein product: CASRSAGSDEQYF.